The present TCR beta chain was sequenced within a study of human T cells and chemical hapten exposure. Findings and limits, study-wide: Alopecia in all donors means immunity may differ from healthy individuals.

Time point of the sample: patch test 3, about 24 weeks after DPC sensitization. Treatment indicated: therapeutic diphenylcyclopropenone sensitization with weekly scalp DPC. Total RNA came from unfractionated whole blood. Notes on this clonotype: Its antigen is still unknown.

Germline V CDR1 and CDR2: SQVTM, ANQGSEA. V was clipped by 7 bases and J by 5 bases, with 18 bases between them. This CDR3 spans 13 amino acids. The library labeled individual cDNA molecules by adding unique molecular identifiers to them. TCRdb reprocessed the RACE reads via MiXCR and lists one record per CDR3 protein. The sample contains about 190,000 distinct CDR3 sequences, about 25% of which appear only once. The sample was whole blood, taken in connection with sensitization to the hapten diphenylcyclopropenone (DPC). The J gene is TRBJ2-7, the V gene TRBV29-1; D may be TRBD1 (6 bases). The receptor's source is a woman in her 40s with alopecia areata. Some clones in this sample may be carry-over from other donors' samples. The chain's CDR3 is CSAIQGNRDEQYF. The CDR3 DNA reads TGCAGCGCGATACAGGGTAACCGGGACGAGCAGTACTTC.